This record looks at one T cell receptor beta chain sequence and its context. Its antigen is not identified. This sample was taken from a study of post-analysis software for immune sequencing data. Points from the study as a whole: TRBV5-6, TRBV5-1 and TRBV20-1 belonged to a set of a few TRBV segments that were more frequent in patients than controls.

Germline CDR1 reads MNHEY; CDR2 reads SVGAGI. J lost 2 bases, V lost 4 bases, and 3 bases had no gene match. This CDR3 has 15 amino acids. Researchers reported that TCR beta cDNA libraries carried unique molecular identifiers. TCRdb called the PCR reads again in MiXCR, with one record for every CDR3 protein. The profile shows around 710,000 distinct CDR3 sequences, just over 45% of them singletons. The origin of this receptor is a girl aged 5 to 17 with multiple sclerosis. The genes are TRBV6-5 and TRBJ2-3; TRBD1 aligns across 10 bases. The sequenced sample consisted of blood. CDR3 bases: TGTGCCAGCAGTTCGGGACAGGGGTTCACAGATACGCAGTATTTT. Its protein is CASSSGQGFTDTQYF.